This T cell receptor (beta chain) was documented in a study of blood T cell repertoires in COVID-19. Turning to the study itself: COVID-19 samples, acute and convalescent, were from the United States, Italy and Spain. T cells, B-cell-depleted T cells, or PBMCs supplied cDNA or gDNA.

Some clones are missing from TCRdb's copy, which holds only in-frame ones; the method was immunoSEQ multiplex PCR. The sample lists roughly 280,000 clones; more than 75% were seen once. This clone occurred once. The germline V gene encodes CDR1 SGHRS and CDR2 YFSETQ. The CDR3 has 15 amino acids. After removal of 0 bases from V and 7 bases from J, the junction contained 4 bases not matched to a gene. Seattle's cohort entered during active infection and was followed longitudinally. Specimen: peripheral blood. V usage is TRBV5-1 and J usage is TRBJ1-5; 10 bases match TRBD1. This TCR was recovered from a woman aged 55-70 years with COVID-19, enrolled during active disease. CDR3 sequence (DNA): TGCGCCAGCAGCTTGGATGGGACAGGGGTCCAGCCCCAGCATTTT. Translation: CASSLDGTGVQPQHF. The variable domain in full, with the rest retrieved from reference TRBV5-1 and TRBJ1-5, is KAGVTQTPRYLIKTRGQQVTLSCSPISGHRSVSWYQQTPGQGLQFLFEYFSETQRNKGNFPGRFSGRQFSNSRSEMNVSTLELGDSALYLCASSLDGTGVQPQHFGDGTRLSIL.